This TCR beta chain was documented in a study of T cells after yellow fever vaccination. TCRdb reanalysed the 5' RACE reads using MiXCR and keeps one entry per CDR3 protein. The sample lists roughly 340,000 distinct CDR3 sequences; around 4.1% were seen once. CDR3 length: 18 amino acids. V was clipped by 3 bases and J by 0 bases; unmatched bases: 6. Germline V CDR1 and CDR2: KGHSH, LQKENI. This clonotype has a handful of counts. This receptor was obtained from a man younger than 35 who received the YFV17D yellow fever vaccine. This chain links TRBV18 with TRBJ2-2; 11 positions agree with TRBD2. The sequenced sample was PBMCs, obtained 5 days after the yellow fever booster vaccination. CDR3 amino acids: CASSPLGLAASNTGELFF. The CDR3 DNA is TGTGCCAGCTCACCTCTGGGACTAGCGGCGTCGAACACCGGGGAGCTGTTTTTT.